The T cell receptor beta chain described here comes from a study of radiation and T cells in renal cell carcinoma (dated by TCRdb to 2018 to 2021). The study in broad terms: In total, some 50 samples, comprising 26 tumors and 27 peripheral blood samples, were subjected to TCR beta sequencing. A total of over 4 million unique CDR3 nucleotide sequences, encoding 2,500,000 or so unique CDR3 amino acid sequences, were found across all 55 or so samples.

Comment on this clone: Its antigen is unknown. Within one base of it there is no much larger clone, and no base qualities were kept.

The label giving this sample's time point can be read as: tumor resected at nephrectomy. The sample's treatment or condition, from its label and the paper: treatment-naive control, cytoreductive nephrectomy. Control tumors came from treatment-naive renal cell carcinoma patients who underwent cytoreductive nephrectomy without prior radiation. All patients had renal cell carcinoma with clear cell pathology. Control tumors used for TCR sequencing came from a few females and roughly eleven males, resected 2011 to 2014, with median age 57 years (range about 35 to 85). Tumors were dissociated mechanically, digested with collagenase/hyaluronidase at 37 degrees C, processed in gentleMACS C tubes, and stored in liquid nitrogen. The QIAamp DNA Blood Mini Kit (Qiagen) was used to prepare genomic DNA for TCR sequencing. The analyses included just those samples that passed every quality control check. Here is what the overall study found, with its caveats: Only small tumor regions of 0.95 to 1 g were available, so intratumoral heterogeneity was not captured. The single-armed trial design could not address effects of radiation dose or scheduling on the TCR repertoire. A greater number of dominant CDR3 motifs was detected in irradiated tumors than in control tumors, and a larger share of the repertoire was occupied by these motifs in irradiated tumors than in control tumors. Higher TCR clonality was observed in irradiated tumors than in controls, with an average of approximately 50% of the repertoire accounted for by the top 100 clonotypes, compared with around 40% in nephrectomy-only tumors.

TCR beta libraries were generated from genomic DNA with the immunoSEQ kit, following the manufacturer's recommendations. To prepare the libraries, a first multiplex PCR with proprietary primers was run, followed by a second PCR that added unique barcodes, and a bead cleanup was done after each round. Each sample batch included a kit-provided positive control reaction and a negative control reaction. The final libraries were assessed on an Agilent 4200 TapeStation D1000 ScreenTape, pooled by volume, and quantified by qPCR. Sequencing was performed on an Illumina NextSeq500 with a MidOutput 150-cycle cartridge, and 156 Read1 and 15 Index1 cycles were run with kit custom primers. The pooled library was loaded at 1.0 pM, with an approximately 20% PhiX control spiked in. The study's own analysis went as follows. Vendor-processed data were analyzed in R, and a clonotype was defined as all T cells sharing the same CDR3 nucleotide sequence. In the clone abundance analyses, frequencies in each sample were normalized to that sample's 10,000 most abundant clones. Public T cell clones, averaging fewer than five per sample, were removed before analysis. Dominant motif analysis used ImmunoMap with the PAM10 matrix, gap penalty 30 and homology threshold 0.3; motifs with cumulative frequency at least 0.01 counted as dominant. The clones in this table, taken by TCRdb from immuneACCESS, are in-frame only. Not every clone is retained; where verified, under half of the shortfall comes from an unresolved V gene, and the cause of the rest is unknown. V and J calls plus clone size are reproduced from that table; the DNA served to infer D and trimming. A total of fewer than 8,500 clones appear in this sample, roughly two thirds of them only once. The ten largest clones add up to 35% to 50% of the sample.

The germline V gene sets CDR1 to LGHNA and CDR2 to YNFKEQ. Including cysteine and phenylalanine, the CDR3 has 16 amino acids. Only the CDR3 DNA stays, 48 bases, in frame from base 1. Trimming takes 2 bases from V and 4 bases from J, and the germline ends sit 14 bases apart. The receptor was isolated from a woman in her 70s with renal cell carcinoma. The material was tumor tissue, obtained from a patient whose treatment was nephrectomy without radiotherapy. This chain joins TRBV4-2 to TRBJ2-2, with the D gene too uncertain to name. The CDR3 corresponds to CASSQFVASSTGELFF. In nucleotide form, the sequence is TGTGCCAGCAGCCAATTCGTAGCTTCGAGCACCGGGGAGCTGTTTTTT.